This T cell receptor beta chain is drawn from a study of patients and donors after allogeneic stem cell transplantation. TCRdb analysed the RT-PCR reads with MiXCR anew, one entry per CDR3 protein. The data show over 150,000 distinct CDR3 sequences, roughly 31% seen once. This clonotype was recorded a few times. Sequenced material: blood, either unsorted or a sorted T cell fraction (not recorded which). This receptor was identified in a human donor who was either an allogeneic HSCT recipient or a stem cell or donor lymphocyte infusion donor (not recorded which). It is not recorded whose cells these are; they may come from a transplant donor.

The CDR3 DNA is TGTGCCAGTGATACCGGGACAGAGGTTCAGCCCCAGCATTTT. It encodes CASDTGTEVQPQHF. The chain has TRBV19 and TRBJ1-5; 7 nucleotides match TRBD1. The CDR3 contains 14 residues. In germline, CDR1 is LNHDA, CDR2 SQIVND (reference sequence). Trimming at V came to 8 bases and at J to 6 bases, leaving 10 bases not matched to a gene.